The 9 T cell receptor beta chains reported below all come from one sample, sequenced in a study of T cells after yellow fever vaccination. TCRdb ran MiXCR on the 5' RACE reads and lists one entry per CDR3 protein. In the table there are 250,000 to 300,000 distinct CDR3 sequences, 7.5% to 9% of which are singletons. The starting material was CD4+ T cells sorted from PBMCs, obtained 5 days after the yellow fever booster vaccination. The receptors derive from a man between 18 and 35 years old who received the YFV17D yellow fever vaccine.

This clonotype turned up a few times. J is TRBJ2-2 and V is TRBV7-6; D remains ambiguous. Looked up from germline, CDR1 is SGHVS and CDR2 is FNYEAQ. This CDR3 has 14 residues. V dropped 2 bases and J dropped 6 bases, with 10 bases sitting between them. The CDR3 sequence is CASSLWGSAGELFF. CDR3 bases: TGTGCCAGCAGCTTATGGGGTTCGGCCGGGGAGCTGTTTTTT.

This clonotype was counted only a few times. The rearrangement uses TRBV7-9 and TRBJ1-2; TRBD1 might be the D (6 bases). In germline, CDR1 is SEHNR, CDR2 FQNEAQ (reference sequence). CDR3 size: 14 residues. V was trimmed by 1 base and J by 4 bases, leaving 10 bases between them. The CDR3 bases are TGTGCCAGCAGCTTAGACCTCAGGGGCTATGGCTACACCTTC. Protein sequence: CASSLDLRGYGYTF.

The V gene is TRBV28, the J gene TRBJ1-5, with 7 nucleotides matching TRBD1. The germline gives CDR1 MDHEN, CDR2 SYDVKM. This CDR3 is 16 amino acids long. With V trimmed by 5 bases and J by 4 bases, 11 bases remained unmatched. CDR3 DNA sequence: TGTGCCAGCAGTACACCGGGGGACAGACCTAATCAGCCCCAGCATTTT. Its protein product is CASSTPGDRPNQPQHF.

The V gene is TRBV5-4, the J gene TRBJ2-7; 9 nucleotides match TRBD1. The germline gives CDR1 SGHNT, CDR2 YYREEE (reference sequence). V was pared by 2 bases and J by 5 bases, with 8 bases of the junction left unmatched. The CDR3 is 15 amino acids. CDR3 nucleotide sequence: TGTGCCAGCAGCTTCGGGACAGGGACGTTGGACGAGCAGTACGTC. This encodes CASSFGTGTLDEQYV.

The gene calls are TRBV5-4 and TRBJ2-7, with unresolved D. The V and J ends lost 4 bases and 8 bases respectively, with 16 bases between them. This CDR3 has 13 residues. Germline CDR1 reads SGHNT; CDR2 reads YYREEE (reference sequence). CDR3 sequence reads: CASSPGPLEKQYV. CDR3 coding DNA: TGTGCCAGCAGCCCCGGGCCCCTCGAGAAGCAGTACGTC.

This clonotype came up many times. The rearrangement joins TRBV5-1 to TRBJ2-3; weak D call: TRBD2 (5 bases). Deletions cut 1 base from V and 4 bases from J, with 19 bases between. Germline V lookup: CDR1 SGHRS, CDR2 YFSETQ. This CDR3 has 17 residues. The CDR3 region has the DNA TGCGCCAGCAGCTTGTTGGGCTATCCGGAGAGGGCAGATACGCAGTATTTT. As protein: CASSLLGYPERADTQYF.

In its sample, this clonotype was seen many times. V gene TRBV12-3 or TRBV12-4 combines with J gene TRBJ2-5; no clear D gene. V lost 6 bases, J lost 4 bases, and 6 bases lay in between. The CDR3 spans 11 residues. The CDR3 sequence: CASSFGETQYF. The CDR3 DNA reads TGTGCCAGCAGCTTCGGAGAGACCCAGTACTTC.

This clonotype was recorded a few times. The chain has TRBV5-1 and TRBJ2-1; D gene uncertain. The V and J ends lost 1 base and 9 bases respectively, with 8 bases between them. The CDR3 runs 12 residues. The V gene's germline CDR1 is SGHRS and CDR2 YFSETQ. CDR3 region: CASSLNPGEQFF. The CDR3 coding sequence is TGCGCCAGCAGCTTGAACCCAGGTGAGCAGTTCTTC.

This clonotype was picked up many times. V and J are TRBV9 and TRBJ2-1, with TRBD2 matching over 9 bases. With 1 base clipped from V and 6 bases from J, the junction kept 5 bases outside the gene matches. CDR1 and CDR2 from the germline V gene are SGDLS and YYNGEE. The CDR3 spans 15 residues. CDR3 bases: TGTGCCAGCAGCGTAACGGCGGGGGGGTTCAATGAGCAGTTCTTC. As protein: CASSVTAGGFNEQFF.